Shown below are 12 T cell receptor beta chains from a single sample sequenced in a study of beta chain features in type 1 diabetes. Sequencing targeted expressed TCRB transcripts, as all isolated RNA had been reverse transcribed. Some clones are missing from TCRdb's copy, which holds only in-frame ones; the method was immunoSEQ multiplex PCR. The data contain around 330,000 clones, about 11% of them singletons. Sequencing was done on a sample of naive CD4+ T cells from blood. The receptor set was obtained from a woman in her twenties or thirties in good health.

CDR3 nucleotides: TGTGCCAGCTCACCGAAACAGGGACTAGGTGGCTACACCTTC. Protein: CASSPKQGLGGYTF. The chain is built from TRBV18 and TRBJ1-2; weak D call: TRBD1 (6 bases). CDR1 is KGHSH and CDR2 is LQKENI in the germline V gene. The CDR3 consists of 14 residues. V was shortened by 3 bases and J by 7 bases, with 15 bases between the two germline ends.

The chain uses TRBV18 and TRBJ2-1; 9 bases match TRBD2. Looked up from germline, CDR1 is KGHSH and CDR2 is LQKENI. The V segment lost 2 bases and the J segment 5 bases; nucleotides outside the gene matches: 4. This CDR3 is built from 15 residues. This CDR3 reads CASSPVSGSNNEQFF. The DNA of the CDR3 is TGTGCCAGCTCACCAGTTAGCGGGAGTAACAATGAGCAGTTCTTC.

The chain couples TRBV4-2 to TRBJ1-4, with TRBD1 matching over 7 bases. This CDR3 has 17 amino acids. The V and J ends lost 2 bases and 2 bases, in that order; junction bases with no gene match: 8. Germline CDR1 reads LGHNA; CDR2 reads YNFKEQ. The CDR3 loop reads CASSQYGQEATNEKLFF. The CDR3 nucleotides are TGTGCCAGCAGCCAATATGGACAGGAGGCCACTAATGAAAAACTGTTTTTT.

A few counts support this clone. This chain joins TRBV5-4 and TRBJ2-2; 9 bases map to TRBD2. Unmatched junction bases numbered 2, after V lost 1 base and J lost 4 bases. Germline values: CDR1 SGHNT, CDR2 YYREEE (reference sequence). The CDR3 is 15 residues long. The CDR3 coding sequence is TGTGCCAGCAGCTTGATTAGCGGGAGCACCGGGGAGCTGTTTTTT. It yields the protein CASSLISGSTGELFF.

This chain uses TRBV6-5 with TRBJ1-4; D call uncertain. Germline loops: CDR1 MNHEY, CDR2 SVGAGI. V was trimmed by 2 bases and J by 4 bases, leaving 5 bases between them. There are 13 residues in the CDR3. CDR3 in DNA: TGTGCCAGCAGTTACCAGAATAATGAAAAACTGTTTTTT. Protein: CASSYQNNEKLFF.

J is TRBJ2-5 and V is TRBV7-6, with 8 bases that match TRBD1. The CDR3 spans 14 residues. Germline CDR1 SGHVS, CDR2 FNYEAQ. J was trimmed by 4 bases and V by 5 bases; bases with no gene match: 6. CDR3 loop: CASSVQGVGETQYF. CDR3 sequence (DNA): TGTGCCAGCAGCGTACAGGGGGTTGGAGAGACCCAGTACTTC.

There are a few counts of this clone. This rearrangement joins TRBV7-6 to TRBJ2-3; 10 nucleotides agree with TRBD2. Germline V CDR1 and CDR2: SGHVS, FNYEAQ. CDR3 length equals 15 residues. V shed 5 bases, J shed 2 bases, and the junction held 4 bases outside the gene matches. The CDR3 spells CASSLTSGNTDTQYF. CDR3 bases: TGTGCCAGCAGCCTTACTAGCGGGAACACAGATACGCAGTATTTT.

This chain connects TRBV5-1 to TRBJ2-7, with 9 bases that match TRBD1. The CDR3 contains 14 residues. Unmatched junction bases numbered 3, after V lost 0 bases and J lost 5 bases. The germline gives CDR1 SGHRS, CDR2 YFSETQ. The DNA for the CDR3 is TGCGCCAGCAGCTTGGCCGGGACAGGGAACGAGCAGTACTTC. It translates to CASSLAGTGNEQYF.

This chain uses TRBV27 with TRBJ1-1; D may be TRBD1 (6 bases). Germline lookup yields CDR1 MNHEY and CDR2 SMNVEV (reference sequence). This CDR3 is 14 amino acids long. V was pared by 6 bases and J by 1 base, with 12 bases between. CDR3 bases: TGTGCCAGCAGCGTGACAGGCCCGAACACTGAAGCTTTCTTT. Translated, it gives CASSVTGPNTEAFF.

Only a few counts were recorded for this clone. The rearrangement joins TRBV6-5 to TRBJ1-5; the match to TRBD1 covers 7 bases. Germline V CDR1 and CDR2: MNHEY, SVGAGI. The CDR3 totals 14 residues. Germline trimming cut 5 bases from V and 5 bases from J; bases unmatched to any gene: 6. The CDR3 protein is CASSRDRADQPQHF. DNA of the CDR3: TGTGCCAGCAGTCGAGACAGGGCGGATCAGCCCCAGCATTTT.

The sample holds a few counts of this clone. The gene calls are TRBV11-1 and TRBJ2-3; D ambiguous. The V and J ends lost 5 bases and 3 bases respectively, with 6 bases between them. This CDR3 is built from 12 residues. The germline V gene has CDR1 SGHAT and CDR2 FQDESV (reference sequence). The CDR3 spells CASSLATDTQYF. The CDR3, as DNA: TGTGCCAGCAGCCTGGCTACAGATACGCAGTATTTT.

The chain recombines TRBV4-2 with TRBJ2-1, with 9 bases that match TRBD2. V shed 0 bases, J shed 3 bases, and the junction held 9 bases outside the gene matches. CDR1 and CDR2 (germline): LGHNA, YNFKEQ. CDR3 length: 18 residues. DNA of the CDR3: TGTGCCAGCAGCCAAGACGTCCGACTAGCGGATCTCTACAATGAGCAGTTCTTC. Translation gives CASSQDVRLADLYNEQFF.